This TCR beta chain was found in a study of OX40 agonist ivuxolimab in advanced cancers. Whole-study context: Ivuxolimab, an agonistic anti-OX40 (CD134) antibody, was given to patients. Prior checkpoint blockade (anti-PD-1, anti-PD-L1 or anti-CTLA-4) was permitted; 35% to 50% had it. Findings of the study overall: Dose levels from 0.1 to 3.0 mg/kg saw CD4+ and CD8+ blood T cells expand clonally by week 6.

This clone showed up just once. The antigen remains unidentified. Germline loops: CDR1 MGHRA, CDR2 YSYEKL. V dropped 4 bases and J dropped 0 bases, with 6 bases sitting between them. This CDR3 comprises 14 residues. Sequencing was performed with immunoSEQ multiplex PCR; in TCRdb, only in-frame clones are kept and a portion is missing. The data hold about 98,000 clones, with more than 85% observed a single time. The chain links TRBV4-1 to TRBJ1-4; D is unresolved. This material consisted of CD4+ or CD8+ T cells sorted from blood, taken in a trial of the OX40 agonist ivuxolimab. The sequence was obtained from an adult with an advanced solid tumor such as melanoma, head and neck, liver or kidney cancer. The CDR3 protein is CASSLLATNEKLFF. The CDR3 DNA reads as TGCGCCAGCAGCCTCCTCGCAACTAATGAAAAACTGTTTTTT.